Listed below are T cell receptor beta chains from one sample, sequenced in a study of identical twins. MiXCR, run by TCRdb on the 5' RACE reads, gives a single entry per CDR3 protein. The sample shows 1.5 million or so distinct CDR3 sequences, under 35% of them seen only once. Sequences were obtained from cord blood. Receptors were obtained from a newborn girl in good health. Each CDR3 is given with its conserved first and last residue. A D gene is named only where the DNA matches it firmly. Expanded clones get a size class; other rows say once, few or many, or leave the size out.

>.|TRBJ2-3|TRBV3-1|.
TGTTCCAGCAGCACCACGAATACGCAGTATTTT
CSSSTTNTQYF
>.|TRBJ1-2|TRBV7-9|TRBD1
TGTGCCAGCAGCTTATGGCGACAGGGGGCGTTTCTCTATGGCTACACCTTC
CASSLWRQGAFLYGYTF
>.|TRBJ1-2|TRBV28|.
TGTGCCAGCGGAGAGGGTCCAGGGGCGGTATTTTATGGCTACACCTTC
CASGEGPGAVFYGYTF
>.|TRBJ2-7|TRBV7-9|TRBD1
TGTGCCAGCAGCTTAGCCGCCAGGGGGCTCGAGCAGTACTTC
CASSLAARGLEQYF
>.|TRBJ2-3|TRBV5-1|TRBD2
TGCGCCAGCAGCATAGAACTAGCGGGAGAGACAGATACGCAGTATTTT
CASSIELAGETDTQYF
>.|TRBJ1-6|TRBV2|TRBD1
TGTGCCAGCAGTGGCCGACAGGGAAGTTCACCCCTCCACTTT
CASSGRQGSSPLHF
>.|TRBJ2-7|TRBV21-1|.
TGTGCCAGCAGCAATCGGGGGATCACTGAGTGGGGCTACGAGCAGTACTTC
CASSNRGITEWGYEQYF
>few|TRBJ2-1|TRBV9|TRBD2
TGTGCCAGCAGCGTAGAGGGAGCGGGAGTAGGAAATGAGCAGTTCTTC
CASSVEGAGVGNEQFF
>.|TRBJ2-3|TRBV7-9|.
TGTGCCAGCAGCTTAGCGGGGGGATTGTCCCCAGATACGCAGTATTTT
CASSLAGGLSPDTQYF
>few|TRBJ2-7|TRBV20-1|TRBD1
TGCAGTGCAGGGGGCACCTCGACCTACGAGCAGTACTTC
CSAGGTSTYEQYF
>few|TRBJ2-7|TRBV3-1|.
TGTGCCAGCAGCCAAGCACCTTCCCTTTACGAGCAGTACTTC
CASSQAPSLYEQYF
>few|TRBJ1-6|TRBV10-3|.
TGTGCCATCAGTGATTATCCCTATAATTCACCCCTCCACTTT
CAISDYPYNSPLHF
>.|TRBJ2-1|TRBV29-1|.
TGCAGCGTCGTTACACCCAGGGAGACCCAGTTCTTC
CSVVTPRETQFF
>.|TRBJ2-7|TRBV29-1|TRBD2
TGCAGCGCCTGGGGGACTAGCGACATCCCCTACGAGCAGTACTTC
CSAWGTSDIPYEQYF
>.|TRBJ1-2|TRBV2|.
TGTGCCAGCAGTGAATCGGACCCGTCCTATGGCTACACCTTC
CASSESDPSYGYTF